This TCR beta chain was documented in a study of blood T cell repertoires in COVID-19. Study as a whole: The United States, Italy and Spain provided the acute and convalescent COVID-19 samples.

Sequencing was performed with immunoSEQ multiplex PCR; in TCRdb, only in-frame clones are kept and a portion is missing. Of roughly 250,000 clones in the sample, roughly 87% were seen once. The CDR3 runs 16 residues. V lost 4 bases, J lost 4 bases, and 7 bases stayed unmatched. CDR1 and CDR2 (germline): SGHRS, YFSETQ. This clone was counted only a few times. The age range of participants was 18 to 89 years, with residence in about two dozen US areas. Clinical history reported by participants formed the basis on which cohorts were assigned. Sequenced input: PBMCs or T cells enriched from blood (not recorded which). The receptor was isolated from a woman younger than 45 with acute COVID-19. The rearrangement joins TRBV5-1 to TRBJ2-7; 14 positions agree with TRBD2. The CDR3, as DNA: TGCGCCAGCAGCCCGCGACTAGCGGGAGGGCCTTACGAGCAGTACTTC. As protein: CASSPRLAGGPYEQYF.